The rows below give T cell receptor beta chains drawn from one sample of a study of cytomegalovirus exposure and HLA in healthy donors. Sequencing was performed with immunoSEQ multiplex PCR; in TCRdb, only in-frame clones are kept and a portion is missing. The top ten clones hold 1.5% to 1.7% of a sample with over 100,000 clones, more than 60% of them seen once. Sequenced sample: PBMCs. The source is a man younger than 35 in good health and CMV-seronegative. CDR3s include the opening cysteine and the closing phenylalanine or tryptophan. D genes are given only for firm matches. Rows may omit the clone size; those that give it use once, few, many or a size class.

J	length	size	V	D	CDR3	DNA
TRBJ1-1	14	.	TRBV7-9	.	CASEYRGSGTEAFF	TGTGCCAGCGAATATCGGGGGTCCGGGACTGAAGCTTTCTTT
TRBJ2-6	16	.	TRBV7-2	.	CASSLVGSSGANVLTF	TGTGCCAGCAGCTTAGTAGGGAGCTCTGGGGCCAACGTCCTGACTTTC
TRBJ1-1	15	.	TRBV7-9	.	CASSLVIGGPTEAFF	TGTGCCAGCAGCTTAGTCATTGGCGGGCCCACTGAAGCTTTCTTT
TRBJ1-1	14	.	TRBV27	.	CASRLQGTGTEAFF	TGTGCCAGCAGGTTACAGGGTACGGGCACTGAAGCTTTCTTT
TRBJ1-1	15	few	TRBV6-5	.	CASSYSRQGNTEAFF	TGTGCCAGCAGTTACTCTCGGCAGGGGAACACTGAAGCTTTCTTT
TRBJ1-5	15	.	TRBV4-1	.	CASSHPGVYNQPQHF	TGCGCCAGCAGCCACCCAGGGGTATACAATCAGCCCCAGCATTTT
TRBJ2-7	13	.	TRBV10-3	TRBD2	CATRTSGAYEQYF	TGTGCCACCCGGACTAGCGGGGCCTACGAGCAGTACTTC
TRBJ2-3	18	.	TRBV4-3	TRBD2	CASSQWTTTSGSADTQYF	TGCGCCAGCAGCCAATGGACTACGACTAGCGGGAGTGCAGATACGCAGTATTTT
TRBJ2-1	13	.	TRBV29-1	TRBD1	CSVRRDRGYEQFF	TGCAGCGTTCGACGGGACAGGGGGTATGAGCAGTTCTTC
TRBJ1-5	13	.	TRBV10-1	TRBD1	CASSGQGNQPQHF	TGCGCCAGCAGCGGACAGGGGAATCAGCCCCAGCATTTT
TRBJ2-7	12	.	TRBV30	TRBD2	CACSLGGDEQYF	TGTGCCTGCTCGCTGGGAGGGGACGAGCAGTACTTC
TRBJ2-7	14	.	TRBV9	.	CASSPGRGLNEQYF	TGTGCCAGCAGCCCTGGAAGAGGGCTCAACGAGCAGTACTTC
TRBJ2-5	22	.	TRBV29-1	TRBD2	CSVNPQAPSGTSGRNTQETQYF	TGCAGCGTTAACCCGCAGGCACCTTCCGGGACTAGCGGGAGGAACACCCAAGAGACCCAGTACTTC
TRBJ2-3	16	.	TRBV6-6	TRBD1	CASSYSTGVGTDTQYF	TGTGCCAGCAGTTACTCGACAGGGGTAGGGACAGATACGCAGTATTTT
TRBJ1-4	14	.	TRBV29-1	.	CSVSGTTTNEKLFF	TGCAGCGTTAGTGGGACAACAACTAATGAAAAACTGTTTTTT
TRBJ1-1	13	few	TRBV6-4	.	CASSDRRDTEAFF	TGTGCCAGCAGTGATCGGAGAGACACTGAAGCTTTCTTT
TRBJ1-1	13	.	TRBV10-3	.	CAISDRGNTEAFF	TGTGCCATCAGTGATAGGGGGAACACTGAAGCTTTCTTT
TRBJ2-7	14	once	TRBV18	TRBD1	CASSPLGQLREQYF	TGTGCCAGCTCACCATTGGGACAGCTTCGCGAGCAGTACTTC
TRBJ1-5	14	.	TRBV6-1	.	CATLDTSLNQPQHF	TGTGCCACATTAGACACCTCACTCAATCAGCCCCAGCATTTT
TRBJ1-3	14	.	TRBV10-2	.	CASSVRGRGGTIYF	TGCGCCAGCAGTGTGAGGGGGAGGGGAGGCACCATATATTTT
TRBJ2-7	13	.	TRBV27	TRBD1	CASSSRGPYEQYF	TGTGCCAGCAGTTCCAGGGGGCCGTACGAGCAGTACTTC
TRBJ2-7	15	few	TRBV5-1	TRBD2	CASSYGLAGVYEQYF	TGCGCCAGCAGCTACGGACTAGCGGGGGTCTACGAGCAGTACTTC
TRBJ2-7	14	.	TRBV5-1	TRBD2	CASSHGSGTREQYF	TGCGCCAGCAGCCACGGTAGCGGGACCAGGGAGCAGTACTTC
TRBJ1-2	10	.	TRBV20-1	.	CSAAGNPDTF	TGCAGTGCTGCGGGAAATCCGGACACCTTC
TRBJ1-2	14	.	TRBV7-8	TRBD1	CASSPRQGAWGYTF	TGTGCCAGCAGCCCCCGACAGGGGGCATGGGGCTACACCTTC
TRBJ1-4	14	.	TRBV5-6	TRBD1	CASSLGTGSEKLFF	TGTGCCAGCAGCTTGGGGACAGGGAGTGAAAAACTGTTTTTT
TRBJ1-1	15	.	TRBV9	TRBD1	CASSVFTGGGTEAFF	TGTGCCAGCAGCGTCTTCACAGGGGGAGGCACTGAAGCTTTCTTT
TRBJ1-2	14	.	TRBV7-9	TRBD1	CASSPGGPDYGYTF	TGTGCCAGCAGCCCAGGGGGCCCCGACTATGGCTACACCTTC
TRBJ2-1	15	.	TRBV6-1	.	CASSAPGLAYNEQFF	TGTGCCAGCAGTGCCCCGGGACTGGCTTACAATGAGCAGTTCTTC
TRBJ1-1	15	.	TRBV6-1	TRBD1	CSSSATGVLNTEAFF	TGTTCCAGCAGTGCAACAGGGGTACTGAACACTGAAGCTTTCTTT
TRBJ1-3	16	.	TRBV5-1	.	CASSQGDLGSGNTIYF	TGCGCCAGCAGCCAAGGGGATTTGGGGTCTGGAAACACCATATATTTT
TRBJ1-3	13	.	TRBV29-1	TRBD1	CSARQGSGNTIYF	TGCAGCGCCCGACAGGGGTCTGGAAACACCATATATTTT
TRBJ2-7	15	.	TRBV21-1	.	CASSSGGQGAYEQYF	TGTGCCAGCAGCAGCGGTGGGCAGGGGGCCTACGAGCAGTACTTC
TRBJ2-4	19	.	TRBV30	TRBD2	CAWSVRYSREAGAKNIQYF	TGTGCCTGGAGTGTGAGGTACAGTAGGGAAGCGGGGGCCAAAAACATTCAGTACTTC
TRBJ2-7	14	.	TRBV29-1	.	CSVERPGQGYEQYF	TGCAGCGTTGAACGGCCAGGGCAAGGCTACGAGCAGTACTTC
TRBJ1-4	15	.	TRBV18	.	CASSSGWTEGEKLFF	TGTGCCAGCTCCTCCGGTTGGACAGAGGGAGAAAAACTGTTTTTT
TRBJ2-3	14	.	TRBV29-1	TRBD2	CSAGLAGSTDTQYF	TGCAGCGCCGGCCTAGCGGGGAGCACAGATACGCAGTATTTT
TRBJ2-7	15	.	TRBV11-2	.	CASSTGVGRNYEQYF	TGTGCCAGCAGCACCGGGGTCGGGAGAAACTACGAGCAGTACTTC